The entry that follows covers one T cell receptor beta chain sequence. In the original workflow: Quantification of nucleated cells was approximated via reference gene primer amplification. TCRdb's table, derived via immunoSEQ multiplex PCR, lists solely in-frame clones and lacks some. D and trimming come from the DNA, and the V and J calls and clone size come from that table. Of 110,000 to 150,000 clones listed, around 81% are singletons. CDR1 and CDR2 (germline): SGHTA, FQGNSA. Unmatched junction bases numbered 7, after V lost 5 bases and J lost 6 bases. This CDR3 comprises 15 residues. The data were taken from a study of blood T cell repertoires in COVID-19. On the study more broadly: Both acute and convalescent COVID-19 samples were obtained from the United States, Italy and Spain. T cells, B-cell-depleted T cells, or PBMCs provided the cDNA or gDNA that served as material.

The TCR was taken from a human donor in a cohort sampled during active COVID-19. The chain is built from TRBV7-2 and TRBJ2-5; 12 nucleotides align to TRBD2. Sequences were obtained from peripheral blood. CDR3 DNA: TGTGCCAGCAGCCTAGGGACTAGCGGGTTCCAGACCCAGTACTTC. It yields the protein CASSLGTSGFQTQYF.